One TCR beta chain is described in this entry. Its specific antigen is unknown. Base qualities were left out, and no much larger clone turns up one base away. TCR CDR3 regions were amplified from genomic DNA by multiplex PCR using the deep immunoSEQ assay. Extracted genomic DNA from each cell subset was distributed evenly across all wells of several immunoSEQ 96-well plates, and each plate was treated as a replicate. For sorted subsets, about 200 ng genomic DNA, equal to some 30,000 T cell genomes, was loaded into each replicate PCR. Purified libraries were measured with a Qubit 3.0 fluorometer, size-checked on a Bioanalyzer 2100, and measured again with the KAPA Library Quantification kit. Every immunoSEQ 96-well plate was sequenced on a separate single-read 150-cycle Illumina NextSeq 550 flow cell. Processing in the source paper ran as follows. Because the immunoSEQ output held only junctional sequences and lacked quality scores, the filtering could not match the filtering applied to full-length reads. To assign V/J genes and CDR3, sequences were annotated using PyIR, a Python wrapper for IgBLAST v1.9, with IMGT germline references. Reads were filtered out if the reads had weak V/J assignments (E-value above 1e-6), no CDR3, stop codons, out-of-frame junctions, or ambiguous translated residues. V3J clonotypes were defined as sequences sharing the same inferred V gene, J gene, and CDR3 amino acid sequence. Percentage overlap between repertoires was computed as shared unique clonotypes divided by the size of the smaller repertoire. Three approaches were used to assess repertoire richness: RTK rarefaction, the Chao1 estimator, and Recon v2.1 estimates of unobserved clonotypes. Generation probabilities for all TCRbeta clonotypes obtained by the gDNA method from a few donors were computed using OLGA. In TCRdb, the immuneACCESS table is reduced to in-frame sequences with V and J assigned. These tables do not hold every clone; where another copy was compared, an unresolved V gene accounts for under half, and the others remain unexplained. For V, J and clone size, that table is used; D and trimming come from the DNA. The sample table lists 500,000 or so clones, approximately 95% of them with a count of one. The top ten clones comprise about 0.059% of the sample.

The donors were healthy, HIV-negative adults who had no recently reported acute infections or vaccinations. Every donor was a Caucasian adult residing in Nashville, Tennessee, USA. CD4+ T cells were enriched through magnetic negative selection, after which naive cells were positively selected on CD45RA and the remaining negative fraction served as the memory subset. After blood collection by leukapheresis, PBMCs were isolated using Ficoll-Histopaque density gradient centrifugation and then cryopreserved in the vapor phase of liquid nitrogen. Purity and quantity of every magnetically sorted T cell population were checked by analytical flow cytometry. Genomic DNA was isolated from every sorted fraction and measured by UV absorbance on a Nanodrop 2000c. The CDR3 starts with the cysteine, ends with the phenylalanine, and has 14 residues. Of the read, only the CDR3 DNA is kept; its 42 bases are in frame from base 1. CDR1 and CDR2, looked up from the germline V gene, are SGHDN and FVKESK. At the junction V is shortened by 2 bases and J by 4 bases, with 11 bases in between.

The sample comes from a study of shared clonotypes between healthy human individuals (dated by TCRdb to the early 2020s). In terms of the full investigation: A couple of women and a few men aged 18 to 49 years were included in the cohort. For each donor, three plates each were used for CD4 naive and CD4 memory, two plates were used for CD8 naive, and one plate was used for CD8 memory. To estimate repertoire size and how much clonotype sharing occurs between individuals, the study deeply sequenced the blood TCR repertoires of about five healthy adults. Different laboratories and diverse techniques were used to prepare libraries and sequence TCR repertoires, to increase sequencing depth and limit assay-specific biases. Between about 0.94 and 10 billion PBMCs per donor were obtained by leukapheresis.

Summary of the overall study and its limitations: When several donors were compared, the shared fraction of clonotypes was 5% to 6.5% for naive CD4, 3.5% to 4% for naive CD8, more than 2% for memory CD4, and less than 0.5% for memory CD8. Compared with non-shared clonotypes, the clonotypes found in all four sorted-subset donors had higher generation probabilities. Even with the large sequencing depth, rarefaction of the sorted-subset datasets indicated that sequencing was incomplete. Sampling was limited to blood, and TCR repertoires in tissue likely differ from TCR repertoires in blood. Because the study included a small number of donors, the genetic and exposure-history diversity represented was limited. Based on pairwise subsampling, the degree of clonotype sharing among donors was expected to be affected by sequencing depth. Naive subsets generally had larger estimated clonotype richness than memory subsets.

This receptor was identified in a woman in her twenties or thirties in good health. Sequenced material: naive CD4+ T cells sorted from blood. This specimen's cell subset or site label, interpreted: CD45RA+ positively selected. The sequence is built from TRBV14 and TRBJ1-1; the D segment could be TRBD1, given 6 matching bases. Here the CDR3 is given as CASSQQTGPTEAFF. The DNA sequence follows: TGTGCCAGCAGCCAACAAACAGGGCCCACTGAAGCTTTCTTT.